This T cell receptor beta chain originates from a study of blood T cell repertoires in COVID-19. Study-wide background: The origin of the acute and convalescent COVID-19 samples was the United States, Italy and Spain.

In the original workflow: Scientists estimated how many nucleated cells there were by amplifying reference gene primers. TCRdb's copy holds only in-frame clones and misses some; the assay was immunoSEQ multiplex PCR. For V, J and clone size, that table is used; D and trimming come from the DNA. The sample has roughly 200,000 clones, roughly 90% seen once; the top ten hold 2% to 2.5%. The V end lost 3 bases, the J end lost 1 base, and 12 bases lay between the germline ends. Germline V gives CDR1 SGHTA, CDR2 FQGNSA. The length of the CDR3 is 15 residues. This receptor was taken from a woman younger than 45 who had recovered from COVID-19. J is TRBJ1-1 and V is TRBV7-2, with D perhaps matching TRBD1 (6 bases). Sequencing was done on a sample of PBMCs or T cells enriched from blood (not recorded which). The CDR3 reads CASSFGTTQNTEAFF. CDR3 nucleotides: TGTGCCAGCAGCTTCGGGACAACCCAGAACACTGAAGCTTTCTTT.